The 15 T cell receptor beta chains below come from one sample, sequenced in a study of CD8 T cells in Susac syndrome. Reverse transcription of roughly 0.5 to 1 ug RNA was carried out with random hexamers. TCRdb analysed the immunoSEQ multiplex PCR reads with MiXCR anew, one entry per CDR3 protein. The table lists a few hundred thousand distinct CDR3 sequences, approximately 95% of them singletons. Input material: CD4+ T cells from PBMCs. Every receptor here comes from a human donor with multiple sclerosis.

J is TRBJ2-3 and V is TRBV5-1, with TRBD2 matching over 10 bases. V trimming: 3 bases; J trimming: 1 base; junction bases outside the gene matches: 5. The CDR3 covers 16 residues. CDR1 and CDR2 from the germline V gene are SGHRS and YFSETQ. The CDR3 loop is CASSYPGTSGTDTQYF. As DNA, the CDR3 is TGCGCCAGCAGCTACCCTGGGACTAGCGGCACAGATACGCAGTATTTT. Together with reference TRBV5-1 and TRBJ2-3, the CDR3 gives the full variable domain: KAGVTQTPRYLIKTRGQQVTLSCSPISGHRSVSWYQQTPGQGLQFLFEYFSETQRNKGNFPGRFSGRQFSNSRSEMNVSTLELGDSALYLCASSYPGTSGTDTQYFGPGTRLTVL.

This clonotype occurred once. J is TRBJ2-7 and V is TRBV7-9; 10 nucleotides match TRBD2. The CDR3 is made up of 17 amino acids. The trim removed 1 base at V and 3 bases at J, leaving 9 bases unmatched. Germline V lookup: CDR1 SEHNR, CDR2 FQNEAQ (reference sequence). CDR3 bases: TGTGCCAGCAGCTTAGGGGCTCTAGCGGGAGCAATCTACGAGCAGTACTTC. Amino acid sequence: CASSLGALAGAIYEQYF.

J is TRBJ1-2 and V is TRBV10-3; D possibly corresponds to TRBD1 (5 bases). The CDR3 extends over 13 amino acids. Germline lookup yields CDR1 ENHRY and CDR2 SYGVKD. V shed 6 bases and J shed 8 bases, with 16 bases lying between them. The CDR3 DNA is TGTGCCATCAGGACCTTAGGGGTTGAAGGCTACACCTTC. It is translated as CAIRTLGVEGYTF.

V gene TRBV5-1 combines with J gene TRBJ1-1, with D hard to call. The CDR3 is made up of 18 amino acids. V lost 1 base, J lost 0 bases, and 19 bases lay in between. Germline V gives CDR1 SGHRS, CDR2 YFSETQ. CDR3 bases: TGCGCCAGCAGCTTGTCGATCGAGGCCAGGCAGATGAACACTGAAGCTTTCTTT. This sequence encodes CASSLSIEARQMNTEAFF.

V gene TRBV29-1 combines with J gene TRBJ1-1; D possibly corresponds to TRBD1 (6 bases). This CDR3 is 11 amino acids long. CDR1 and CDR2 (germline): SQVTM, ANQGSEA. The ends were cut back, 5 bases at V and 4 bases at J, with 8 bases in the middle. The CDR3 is CSVSRGTEAFF. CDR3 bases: TGCAGCGTTAGCAGGGGCACTGAAGCTTTCTTT.

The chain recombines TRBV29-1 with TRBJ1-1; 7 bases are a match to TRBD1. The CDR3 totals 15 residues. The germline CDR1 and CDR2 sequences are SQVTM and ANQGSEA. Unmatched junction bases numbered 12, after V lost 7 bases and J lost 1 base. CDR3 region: CSALTRQGWNTEAFF. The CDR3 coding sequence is TGCAGCGCCCTGACCCGACAGGGATGGAACACTGAAGCTTTCTTT.

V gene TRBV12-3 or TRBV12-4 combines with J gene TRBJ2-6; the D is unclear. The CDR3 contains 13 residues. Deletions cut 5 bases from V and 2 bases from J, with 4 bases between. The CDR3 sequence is CASSTTGANVLTF. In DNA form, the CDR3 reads TGTGCCAGCAGTACAACTGGGGCCAACGTCCTGACTTTC.

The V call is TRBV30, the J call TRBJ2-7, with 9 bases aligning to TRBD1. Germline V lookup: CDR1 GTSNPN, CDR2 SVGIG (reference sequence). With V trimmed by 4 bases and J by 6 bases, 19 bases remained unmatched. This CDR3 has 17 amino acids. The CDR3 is CAWKPSWARDRASEQYF. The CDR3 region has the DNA TGTGCCTGGAAACCTAGCTGGGCGCGGGACAGGGCCTCCGAGCAGTACTTC.

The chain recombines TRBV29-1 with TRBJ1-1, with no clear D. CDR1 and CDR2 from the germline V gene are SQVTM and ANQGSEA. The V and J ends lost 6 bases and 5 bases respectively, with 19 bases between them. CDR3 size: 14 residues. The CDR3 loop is CSVGRTAGKTEAFF. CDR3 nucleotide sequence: TGCAGCGTGGGTCGGACGGCCGGAAAGACTGAAGCTTTCTTT. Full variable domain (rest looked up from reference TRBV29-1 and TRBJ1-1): SAVISQKPSRDICQRGTSLTIQCQVDSQVTMMFWYRQQPGQSLTLIATANQGSEATYESGFVIDKFPISRPNLTFSTLTVSNMSPEDSSIYLCSVGRTAGKTEAFFGQGTRLTVV.

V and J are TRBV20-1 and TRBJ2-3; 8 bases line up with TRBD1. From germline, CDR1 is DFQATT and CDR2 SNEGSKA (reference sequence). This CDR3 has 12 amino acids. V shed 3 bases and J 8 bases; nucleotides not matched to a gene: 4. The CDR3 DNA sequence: TGCAGTGCTAGGACAGGGGTTGCTACGCAGTATTTT. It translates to CSARTGVATQYF.

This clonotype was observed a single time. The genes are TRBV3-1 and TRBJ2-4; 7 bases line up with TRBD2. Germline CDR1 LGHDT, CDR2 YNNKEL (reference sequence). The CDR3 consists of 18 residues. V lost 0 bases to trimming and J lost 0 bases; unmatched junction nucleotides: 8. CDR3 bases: TGTGCCAGCAGCCAAGATTTTCTAGCGGATATAGCCAAAAACATTCAGTACTTC. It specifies CASSQDFLADIAKNIQYF.

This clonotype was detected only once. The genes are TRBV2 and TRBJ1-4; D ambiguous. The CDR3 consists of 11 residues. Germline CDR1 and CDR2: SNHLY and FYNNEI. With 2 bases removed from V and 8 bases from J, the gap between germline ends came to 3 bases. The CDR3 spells CASSEMEKLFF. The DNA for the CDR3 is TGTGCCAGCAGTGAAATGGAAAAACTGTTTTTT.

The CDR3 here is CASSLTPATGSSYEQYF. For the CDR3, the DNA is TGTGCCAGCAGTTTAACCCCAGCGACAGGAAGCTCCTACGAGCAGTACTTC. The chain links TRBV27 to TRBJ2-7; TRBD1 might be the D (6 bases). Trimming stripped 2 bases from V and 0 bases from J, with 17 bases between. The germline V gene encodes CDR1 MNHEY and CDR2 SMNVEV (reference sequence). The CDR3 is 17 residues long.

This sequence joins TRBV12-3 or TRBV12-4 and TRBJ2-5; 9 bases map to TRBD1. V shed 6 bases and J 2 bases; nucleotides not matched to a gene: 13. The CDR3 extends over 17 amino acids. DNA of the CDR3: TGTGCCAGCAGGAGGGGACAGGGCCTTCCATTTCAAGAGACCCAGTACTTC. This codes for CASRRGQGLPFQETQYF.

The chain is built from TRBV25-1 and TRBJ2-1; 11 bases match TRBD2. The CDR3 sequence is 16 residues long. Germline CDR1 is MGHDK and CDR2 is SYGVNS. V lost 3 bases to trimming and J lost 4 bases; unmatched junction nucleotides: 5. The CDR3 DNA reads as TGTGCCAGCAGTGACCTGACTAGCGGGACATACAATGAGCAGTTCTTC. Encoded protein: CASSDLTSGTYNEQFF. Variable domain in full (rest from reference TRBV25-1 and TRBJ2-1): EADIYQTPRYLVIGTGKKITLECSQTMGHDKMYWYQQDPGMELHLIHYSYGVNSTEKGDLSSESTVSRIRTEHFPLTLESARPSHTSQYLCASSDLTSGTYNEQFFGPGTRLTVL.